This entry concerns a single T cell receptor (beta chain). The CDR3 is 13 amino acids. Trimming took off 2 bases at V and 3 bases at J, with 6 bases between the two ends. Germline CDR1 reads SGHKS; CDR2 reads YYEKEE (reference sequence). This sample stems from a study of blood T cell repertoires in COVID-19. Across the study: Both acute and convalescent COVID-19 samples were obtained from the United States, Italy and Spain. Sources were T cells, B-cell-depleted T cells, or PBMCs; the material itself was cDNA or gDNA.

Methods used by the authors: Amplification of reference gene primers provided the estimated nucleated cell counts. Method: immunoSEQ multiplex PCR; TCRdb's copy keeps in-frame clones and lacks some. V, J and clone size reflect that table, while D and trimming were determined from the DNA. This table holds 140,000 to 150,000 clones, about 84% found once. The V gene is TRBV5-5, the J gene TRBJ1-5; no firm D call. The sequencing input was peripheral blood. The clonotype comes from a woman in her forties or fifties with acute or convalescent COVID-19. CDR3 DNA: TGTGCCAGCAGCTTACGGGACAATCAGCCCCAGCATTTT. The encoded protein is CASSLRDNQPQHF.